The T cell receptor beta chain described here comes from a study of cytomegalovirus exposure and HLA in healthy donors. Study-wide context: Counted in an early data release were about 86 million unique TCRs from HLA-typed donors.

As to this clone: Its matching antigen is unknown.

Germline assignment: CDR1 SGDLS and CDR2 YYNGEE. The length of the CDR3 is 14 residues. Between the trimmed V and J ends, which lost 4 bases and 1 base, there was a span of 11 bases. General observations from the study: When analyzed later, a missense DCLRE1C variant was found to be linked to TCR beta V- and J-gene trimming. 150 or so TCR beta chains were listed as cytomegalovirus-associated. As a later analysis showed, several of the most significant clusters appeared to be linked to common viral pathogens.

PCR involved 60 Vbeta and 13 Jbeta primers. TCRdb keeps only in-frame clones here, not all; method: immunoSEQ multiplex PCR. The data show 200,000 to 300,000 clones, with roughly 87% seen just once and 5.4% held by the top ten. The chain uses TRBV9 and TRBJ1-1; D gene unclear. The sequence was collected from a woman in her thirties or forties in good health and CMV-seropositive. The sample taken for sequencing was PBMCs. The CDR3 reads CASSLSRENTEAFF. The CDR3 coding sequence is TGTGCCAGCAGCCTTTCGCGGGAGAACACTGAAGCTTTCTTT.